Each of the 18 T cell receptor beta chains below was sequenced from the same sample in a study of monozygotic twins with inflammatory bowel disease. Following a re-call of the 5' RACE reads, TCRdb has one entry per CDR3 protein and lacks DNA. This sample contains about 300,000 distinct CDR3 sequences. Material: blood. The receptor set was obtained from a human donor with ulcerative colitis or Crohn's disease, or a healthy co-twin of an affected twin (not recorded which).

The chain is built from TRBV7-2 and TRBJ2-7; TCRdb's D call, TRBD1, is unchecked because there is no DNA. The CDR3 runs to 14 residues. Germline-derived CDR1 and CDR2 are SGHTA and FQGNSA. CDR3 loop: CASSVQGAPYEQYF.

The chain links TRBV14 to TRBJ2-7; no DNA is available, so the TRBD1 call from TCRdb remains unchecked. CDR3 length: 15 amino acids. CDR1 and CDR2 (germline): SGHDN, FVKESK. The CDR3 loop is CASSKRGVLSYEQYF. Using reference TRBV14 and TRBJ2-7 for the parts outside the CDR3, the full variable domain is EAGVTQFPSHSVIEKGQTVTLRCDPISGHDNLYWYRRVMGKEIKFLLHFVKESKQDESGMPNNRFLAERTGGTYSTLKVQPAELEDSGVYFCASSKRGVLSYEQYFGPGTRLTVT.

V and J are TRBV4-3 and TRBJ1-6; without DNA, the TCRdb call of TRBD1 cannot be checked. The CDR3 extends over 15 amino acids. CDR1 is LGHNA and CDR2 is YSLEER in the germline V gene. CDR3 loop: CASSQDPTLDRPLHF.

V is TRBV20-1 and J is TRBJ2-3; the D call of TRBD1 rests on TCRdb alone, since no DNA is present to check it. Germline V gives CDR1 DFQATT, CDR2 SNEGSKA (reference sequence). The CDR3 runs to 13 residues. The CDR3 protein is CSRARGGTDTQYF.

The V call is TRBV5-6, the J call TRBJ1-2; lacking DNA, the TRBD1 call made by TCRdb goes unchecked. This CDR3 has 15 amino acids. In germline, CDR1 is SGHDT, CDR2 YYEEEE. CDR3: CASSRLEGAAYGYTF. The whole variable domain, filled in from reference TRBV5-6 and TRBJ1-2, reads DAGVTQSPTHLIKTRGQQVTLRCSPKSGHDTVSWYQQALGQGPQFIFQYYEEEERQRGNFPDRFSGHQFPNYSSELNVNALLLGDSALYLCASSRLEGAAYGYTFGSGTRLTVV.

The V and J genes are TRBV5-1 and TRBJ2-2; absent DNA, TCRdb's TRBD2 call cannot be checked. Germline assignment: CDR1 SGHRS and CDR2 YFSETQ. The CDR3 totals 18 residues. The CDR3 region is CASSLLAGAQSNTGELFF.

The gene calls are TRBV7-9 and TRBJ2-3; TCRdb proposes TRBD1, but this gene call is untestable without DNA. In germline, CDR1 is SEHNR, CDR2 FQNEAQ (reference sequence). The CDR3 consists of 15 residues. CDR3 protein: CASSFRTGGLDTQYF.

CDR3 sequence reads: CASSLKQRVEQFF. The chain couples TRBV7-8 to TRBJ2-1; TCRdb reports TRBD2, a call that lacks DNA to check it against. Germline V gives CDR1 SGHVS, CDR2 FQNEAQ. The CDR3 runs to 13 residues. Together with reference TRBV7-8 and TRBJ2-1, the CDR3 gives the full variable domain: GAGVSQSPRYKVAKRGQDVALRCDPISGHVSLFWYQQALGQGPEFLTYFQNEAQLDKSGLPSDRFFAERPEGSVSTLKIQRTQQEDSAVYLCASSLKQRVEQFFGPGTRLTVL.

The chain joins TRBV3-1 to TRBJ1-5; no DNA is available, so the TRBD1 call from TCRdb remains unchecked. CDR3 length: 14 residues. Germline assignment: CDR1 LGHDT and CDR2 YNNKEL (reference sequence). CDR3 amino acids: CASSLGQHNQPQHF.

This rearrangement joins TRBV20-1 to TRBJ2-1; TCRdb reports TRBD1, a call that lacks DNA to check it against. Germline V gene data show CDR1 as DFQATT and CDR2 as SNEGSKA (reference sequence). The CDR3 contains 14 residues. CDR3 sequence: CSASRDRGRNEQFF.

The rearrangement joins TRBV6-1 to TRBJ1-4; with no DNA, the TCRdb D assignment of TRBD1 cannot be verified. From germline, CDR1 is MNHNS and CDR2 SASEGT. CDR3 length: 15 residues. The CDR3 loop is CASSRRQGAVEKLFF.

The rearrangement uses TRBV18 and TRBJ2-7; the D call of TRBD2 rests on TCRdb alone, since no DNA is present to check it. From germline, CDR1 is KGHSH and CDR2 LQKENI. The CDR3 runs 15 residues. CDR3 sequence: CASSGRRGAAYEQYF.

The chain carries TRBV5-6 and TRBJ2-1; TCRdb returns TRBD2, unconfirmable since there is no DNA. CDR3 length: 16 residues. CDR1 and CDR2 from the germline V gene are SGHDT and YYEEEE. CDR3 region: CASSILAENPYNEQFF.

The CDR3 spells CASSLPGPDTQYF. V usage is TRBV5-4 and J usage is TRBJ2-3. The germline gives CDR1 SGHNT, CDR2 YYREEE (reference sequence). This CDR3 comprises 13 residues.

The CDR3 reads CASSLTGVMNTEAFF. V is TRBV28 and J is TRBJ1-1; TCRdb's D call of TRBD1 is untestable without DNA. Germline V CDR1 and CDR2: MDHEN, SYDVKM. The length of the CDR3 is 15 residues.

The chain employs TRBV5-1 and TRBJ2-5; the TCRdb D gene call, TRBD2, has no DNA to confirm it. Germline V lookup: CDR1 SGHRS, CDR2 YFSETQ. The CDR3 is 15 residues long. The CDR3 sequence is CASSLATSGTETQYF.

The V and J genes are TRBV6-5 and TRBJ2-1. This CDR3 spans 14 amino acids. From germline, CDR1 is MNHEY and CDR2 SVGAGI. CDR3 region: CASSYRGTGMEQFF.

The chain combines TRBV27 with TRBJ1-1. This CDR3 has 15 residues. Germline V lookup: CDR1 MNHEY, CDR2 SMNVEV (reference sequence). The chain's CDR3 is CASRMVANLRSEAFF.